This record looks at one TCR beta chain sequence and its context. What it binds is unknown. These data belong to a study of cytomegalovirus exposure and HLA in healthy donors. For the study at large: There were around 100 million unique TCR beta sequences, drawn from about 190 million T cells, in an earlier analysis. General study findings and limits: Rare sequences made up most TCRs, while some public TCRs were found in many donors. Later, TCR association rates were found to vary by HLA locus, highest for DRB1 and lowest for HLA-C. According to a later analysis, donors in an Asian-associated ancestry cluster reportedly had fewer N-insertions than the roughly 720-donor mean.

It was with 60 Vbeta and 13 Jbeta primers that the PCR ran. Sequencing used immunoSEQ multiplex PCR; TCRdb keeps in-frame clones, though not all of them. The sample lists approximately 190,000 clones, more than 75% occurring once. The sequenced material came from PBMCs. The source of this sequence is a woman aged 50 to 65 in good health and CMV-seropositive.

The CDR3 sequence is CASSSYPGQGTTEAFF. The CDR3 bases are TGTGCCAGCAGCTCCTACCCGGGACAGGGAACCACTGAAGCTTTCTTT. The chain couples TRBV11-1 to TRBJ1-1; TRBD1 matches 9 bases. From germline, CDR1 is SGHAT and CDR2 FQDESV (reference sequence). J gave up 4 bases and V 4 bases, and 10 bases lay outside the gene matches. This CDR3 spans 16 amino acids.